One sample yielded the 21 T cell receptor beta chains listed below, sequenced in a study of T cells in Graves' hyperthyroidism and ophthalmopathy. The source material, RNA transcripts, was used to amplify TCR beta CDR3 regions. HTBI primers drove first-round RT-PCR of the TCR CDR3. TCRdb called the multiplex PCR reads again in MiXCR, with one record for every CDR3 protein. The repertoire has over 300,000 distinct CDR3 sequences, about an eighth of them found once; the top ten carry roughly 35%. The sequenced sample was blood. These receptors were collected from a woman between 35 and 50 years old with Graves' ophthalmopathy.

This clonotype occurred many times. The gene calls are TRBV5-6 and TRBJ1-2; D not certain. Germline CDR1 and CDR2: SGHDT and YYEEEE. Trimming pared 1 base from V and 8 bases from J, leaving 9 bases between. This CDR3 has 12 residues. CDR3 sequence (DNA): TGTGCCAGCAGCTTGCCAAGCGGAGGCTACACCTTC. It codes for CASSLPSGGYTF.

This clonotype was detected many times. The chain carries TRBV20-1 and TRBJ2-5, with a weak D call TRBD2 (5 bases). Germline values: CDR1 DFQATT, CDR2 SNEGSKA (reference sequence). The CDR3 is made up of 17 amino acids. Between the trimmed V and J ends, which lost 0 bases and 1 base, there was a span of 18 bases. CDR3 in DNA: TGCAGTGCTAGAGATCTGGGGAGTCACCAGCTCCAAGAGACCCAGTACTTC. Translation: CSARDLGSHQLQETQYF.

This clonotype has only a few counts. The chain combines TRBV30 with TRBJ2-3, with D unclear. Trimming took 3 bases from V and 0 from J, leaving 19 bases between them. The CDR3 spans 17 residues. Germline assignment: CDR1 GTSNPN and CDR2 SVGIG (reference sequence). The CDR3 coding sequence is TGTGCCTGGAGCCTGCCGGATCCGTCTCCTAGCACAGATACGCAGTATTTT. This sequence encodes CAWSLPDPSPSTDTQYF.

The V and J genes are TRBV19 and TRBJ2-5, with D possibly being TRBD1 or TRBD2 (5 bases each). The CDR3 runs 16 residues. Germline loops: CDR1 LNHDA, CDR2 SQIVND (reference sequence). The V end lost 3 bases, the J end lost 2 bases, and 16 bases lay between the germline ends. CDR3 nucleotide sequence: TGTGCCAGTAGTATCCAAGGGACGTCAGAGCAAGAGACCCAGTACTTC. Translation gives CASSIQGTSEQETQYF.

This clonotype was seen a few times. The chain couples TRBV5-4 to TRBJ1-2, with 7 bases matching TRBD1. The CDR3 is 14 residues long. The germline CDR1 and CDR2 sequences are SGHNT and YYREEE (reference sequence). V shed 4 bases, J shed 8 bases, and the junction held 11 bases outside the gene matches. The CDR3 region is CASSPRGGANGYTF. The CDR3 region has the DNA TGTGCCAGCAGCCCCAGGGGGGGGGCCAACGGCTACACCTTC.

There are many counts of this clonotype. V is TRBV27 and J is TRBJ1-1; D is ambiguous. The CDR3 length is 13 residues. Germline assignment: CDR1 MNHEY and CDR2 SMNVEV (reference sequence). Trimming shortened V by 5 bases and J by 5 bases, and 12 bases separated the two germline ends. The CDR3: CASSADVMTEAFF. The CDR3 DNA sequence: TGTGCCAGCAGTGCCGACGTTATGACTGAAGCTTTCTTT.

In its sample, this clonotype was seen many times. The rearrangement joins TRBV29-1 to TRBJ1-2; D not resolved. The germline V gene encodes CDR1 SQVTM and CDR2 ANQGSEA. This CDR3 is built from 11 residues. The germline V and J ends were trimmed by 3 bases and 4 bases, with 6 bases remaining between them. CDR3: CSVEVTYGYTF. The CDR3 coding sequence is TGCAGCGTTGAGGTCACCTATGGCTACACCTTC.

This clonotype was counted between two and nine times. The rearrangement links TRBV30 to TRBJ2-3; 9 nucleotides align to TRBD1. The CDR3 consists of 15 residues. CDR1 is GTSNPN, CDR2 SVGIG, per germline (reference sequence). The V gene end was trimmed by 3 bases and the J gene end by 5 bases; junction bases not matched to a gene: 9. Written as DNA, the CDR3 is TGTGCCTGGAGCCGGGGACAGGGAGGTCTAGATACGCAGTATTTT. This codes for CAWSRGQGGLDTQYF.

This clonotype was seen ten or more times. V and J are TRBV10-3 and TRBJ2-1, with 8 bases that match TRBD2. V dropped 2 bases and J dropped 1; count of bases not matched to a gene: 7. The CDR3 loop spans 17 amino acids. The germline gives CDR1 ENHRY, CDR2 SYGVKD. The CDR3 reads CAISEKRGSRSYNEQFF. Written as DNA, the CDR3 is TGTGCCATCAGTGAGAAGCGGGGGAGTAGGTCCTACAATGAGCAGTTCTTC.

The chain joins TRBV5-6 to TRBJ2-3; D call uncertain. Germline CDR1 reads SGHDT; CDR2 reads YYEEEE. The CDR3 contains 11 residues. The V and J ends lost 1 base and 7 bases respectively, with 4 bases between them. As DNA, the CDR3 is TGTGCCAGCAGCTTGCGCAATACGCAGTATTTT. Translated: CASSLRNTQYF.

This clonotype was detected many times. J is TRBJ1-1 and V is TRBV9; TRBD1 agrees at 9 bases. After removal of 2 bases from V and 10 bases from J, the junction contained 6 bases not matched to a gene. The germline CDR1 and CDR2 sequences are SGDLS and YYNGEE. The CDR3 totals 13 residues. The CDR3, as DNA: TGTGCCAGCAGCGTCGAACCGGGACAGGGAGCTTTCTTT. Its translation is CASSVEPGQGAFF.

The chain joins TRBV3-1 to TRBJ2-1, with a weak D call TRBD1 (5 bases). V shed 5 bases and J shed 7 bases, with 18 bases lying between them. The V gene's germline CDR1 is LGHDT and CDR2 YNNKEL (reference sequence). The CDR3 has 15 amino acids. The CDR3 is CASSIPQVQGNEQFF. For the CDR3, the DNA is TGTGCCAGCAGCATACCACAGGTTCAGGGAAATGAGCAGTTCTTC.

In regard to this clonotype: A read error may be the cause here, since a much bigger clone is one base away. The chain joins TRBV11-2 to TRBJ2-3, with D possibly matching TRBD1 (7 bases). CDR1 and CDR2 from the germline V gene are SGHAT and FQNNGV. V gave up 3 bases and J gave up 2 bases, with 12 bases separating them. The CDR3 has 15 residues. The CDR3 loop is CASSFSRGVTDTQYF. The CDR3 DNA sequence: TGTGCCAGCAGCTTTTCCAGGGGGGTCACAGATACGCAGTATTTT.

This clonotype was counted many times. The chain carries TRBV20-1 and TRBJ2-3, with D perhaps TRBD2 (6 bases). Trimming pared 6 bases from V and 1 base from J, leaving 23 bases between. The CDR3 extends over 17 amino acids. Germline CDR1 is DFQATT and CDR2 is SNEGSKA (reference sequence). The CDR3 protein is CSAPRAGIRRGTDTQYF. CDR3 bases: TGCAGTGCCCCCCGGGCGGGAATAAGGAGAGGCACAGATACGCAGTATTTT.

This clonotype was observed at least ten times. The chain combines TRBV6-1 with TRBJ2-3; TRBD2 matches at 9 bases. Unmatched junction bases numbered 3, after V lost 8 bases and J lost 3 bases. CDR3 length: 13 amino acids. Germline loops: CDR1 MNHNS, CDR2 SASEGT. Here the CDR3 reads CASGSGGTDTQYF. In DNA, the CDR3 is TGTGCCAGCGGTAGCGGGGGTACAGATACGCAGTATTTT.

This clonotype was seen repeatedly, ten times or more. J is TRBJ1-1 and V is TRBV12-3 or TRBV12-4; TRBD1 matches 10 bases. Unmatched junction bases numbered 8, after V lost 3 bases and J lost 4 bases. The CDR3 has 16 amino acids. CDR3: CASSFFGTGVPTEAFF. As DNA, the CDR3 is TGTGCCAGCAGTTTTTTTGGGACAGGGGTCCCCACTGAAGCTTTCTTT.

The rearrangement links TRBV4-1 to TRBJ2-7, with 10 bases fitting TRBD1. The CDR3 consists of 14 residues. J was trimmed by 5 bases and V by 3 bases; bases with no gene match: 4. CDR1 and CDR2 from the germline V gene are MGHRA and YSYEKL. CDR3 DNA sequence: TGCGCCAGCAGCCATATGACAGGGGGCGACGAGCAGTACTTC. It translates to CASSHMTGGDEQYF.

In its sample, this clonotype was seen many times. The V and J genes are TRBV10-3 and TRBJ2-5; TRBD1 matches 11 bases. The CDR3 is 17 residues long. The V and J ends lost 10 bases and 2 bases, in that order; junction bases with no gene match: 15. The germline V gene encodes CDR1 ENHRY and CDR2 SYGVKD. CDR3 residues: CATADRGLGSEQETQYF. The CDR3 coding sequence is TGTGCCACCGCGGACAGGGGGCTGGGTAGCGAACAAGAGACCCAGTACTTC.

The count of this clonotype is one. This chain links TRBV5-1 with TRBJ2-1; perhaps TRBD2 as D (6 bases). Trimming stripped 5 bases from V and 4 bases from J, with 19 bases between. Germline assignment: CDR1 SGHRS and CDR2 YFSETQ. The CDR3 totals 16 residues. This CDR3 reads CASRSRPMGGYNEQFF. CDR3 sequence (DNA): TGCGCCAGCAGATCGAGACCGATGGGGGGTTACAATGAGCAGTTCTTC.

DNA for the CDR3: TGTGCCGGCGAAGGGAGGGGCTACGAGCAGTACTTC. Its protein is CAGEGRGYEQYF. The chain recombines TRBV7-9 with TRBJ2-7; 7 bases are shared with TRBD2. The CDR3 contains 12 residues. Germline V gives CDR1 SEHNR, CDR2 FQNEAQ (reference sequence). After removal of 11 bases from V and 3 bases from J, the junction contained 7 bases not matched to a gene.

This clonotype was seen ten or more times. The chain uses TRBV28 and TRBJ2-2, with TRBD2 matching 12 bases. The CDR3 consists of 18 residues. Germline-derived CDR1 and CDR2 are MDHEN and SYDVKM. The V gene end was trimmed by 1 base and the J gene end by 5 bases; junction bases not matched to a gene: 8. The CDR3 DNA follows: TGTGCCAGCAGTTTATTGCTAGCGGGAGGGCCGGGGACCGGGGAGCTGTTTTTT. It yields the protein CASSLLLAGGPGTGELFF. Together with reference TRBV28 and TRBJ2-2, the CDR3 gives the full variable domain: DVKVTQSSRYLVKRTGEKVFLECVQDMDHENMFWYRQDPGLGLRLIYFSYDVKMKEKGDIPEGYSVSREKKERFSLILESASTNQTSMYLCASSLLLAGGPGTGELFFGEGSRLTVL.